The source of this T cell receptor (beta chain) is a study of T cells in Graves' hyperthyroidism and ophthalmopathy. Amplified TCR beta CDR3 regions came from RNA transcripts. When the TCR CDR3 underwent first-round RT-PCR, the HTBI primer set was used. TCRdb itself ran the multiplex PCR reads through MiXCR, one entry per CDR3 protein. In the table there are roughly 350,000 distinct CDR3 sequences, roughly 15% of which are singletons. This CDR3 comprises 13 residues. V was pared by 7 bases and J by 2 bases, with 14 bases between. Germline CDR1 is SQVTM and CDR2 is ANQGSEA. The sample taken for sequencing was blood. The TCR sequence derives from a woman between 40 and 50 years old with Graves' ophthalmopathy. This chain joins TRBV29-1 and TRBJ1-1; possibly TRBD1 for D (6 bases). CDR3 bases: TGCAGCGCACAGGGTAGTTTTAACACTGAAGCTTTCTTT. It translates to CSAQGSFNTEAFF.